This is a list of T cell receptor beta chains from one sample in a study of T-cell memory formation after mild COVID-19. One entry per CDR3 protein results from TCRdb running MiXCR on the 5' RACE reads. The sample has 250,000 to 300,000 distinct CDR3 sequences, 15% to 20% seen once. The sequencing input was PBMCs or a T cell subset sorted from them (not recorded which). These TCRs come from a man between 18 and 35 years old who had mild COVID-19 (a few samples of this study predate the infection). Cell type and time point are not known. CDR3s include the opening cysteine and the closing phenylalanine or tryptophan. A D gene is named only where the DNA matches it firmly. Clone size, where shown, is once, few, many, or a class for clones that have expanded.

NA	TRBD1	TRBV29-1	TRBJ2-1	TGCAGCGTTGATCCGACAGGGGGCGCAGGTGAAAATGAGCAGTTCTTC	CSVDPTGGAGENEQFF
few	TRBD1	TRBV7-9	TRBJ1-1	TGTGCCAGCAGCCGAACAGGGGGTGACACTGAAGCTTTCTTT	CASSRTGGDTEAFF
NA	NA	TRBV3-1	TRBJ1-2	TGTGCCAGCAGCCAAATGACAGTAGACTATGGCTACACCTTC	CASSQMTVDYGYTF
NA	TRBD2	TRBV5-6	TRBJ2-5	TGTGCCAGCAGCCCTGAAGCCGGGACTAGCGGGGGACAAGAGACCCAGTACTTC	CASSPEAGTSGGQETQYF
few	TRBD1	TRBV5-4	TRBJ1-2	TGTGCCAGCACCATTGGACAGGGACTTGATAGTAGCTATGGCTACACCTTC	CASTIGQGLDSSYGYTF
NA	NA	TRBV19	TRBJ1-1	TGTGCCAGTAGTATGCCCCAGGCATCTGACACTGAAGCTTTCTTT	CASSMPQASDTEAFF
few	NA	TRBV7-2	TRBJ2-7	TGTGCCAGCAGCGAAGAGGCTGGGATGAGGGGGGAGCAGTACTTC	CASSEEAGMRGEQYF
NA	NA	TRBV5-1	TRBJ2-5	TGCGCCAGCAGCTTGGAGGGGCCGAGAGATACCCAGTACTTC	CASSLEGPRDTQYF
few	NA	TRBV4-3	TRBJ2-2	TGCGCCAGCAGCCAAGATGGTCGCTACTTGAACACCGGGGAGCTGTTTTTT	CASSQDGRYLNTGELFF
few	NA	TRBV11-2	TRBJ2-2	TGTGCCAGCAGCCCAGGGGTGCACGGGGAGCTGTTTTTT	CASSPGVHGELFF
NA	TRBD1	TRBV7-3	TRBJ1-1	TGTGCCAGCAGCCCCGGGACAGGCGGGAACACTGAAGCTTTCTTT	CASSPGTGGNTEAFF
few	NA	TRBV6-5	TRBJ2-3	TGTGCCAGCAGTTACGGGCAGATAGGAGATACGCAGTATTTT	CASSYGQIGDTQYF
many	TRBD2	TRBV5-5	TRBJ2-3	TGTGCCAGCAGGATAGCGGGGGGCACAGATACGCAGTATTTT	CASRIAGGTDTQYF
NA	NA	TRBV7-2	TRBJ1-4	TGTGCCAGCAGCTTAGCGTCGGGCAGGGCCGAAAAACTGTTTTTT	CASSLASGRAEKLFF
few	TRBD1	TRBV6-5	TRBJ1-5	TGTGCCAGCAGTTACGGACAGGGACATAATCAGCCCCAGCATTTT	CASSYGQGHNQPQHF
NA	NA	TRBV20-1	TRBJ1-5	TGCAGTGCTAGTTCGGGGTCTCAGCCCCAGCATTTT	CSASSGSQPQHF
many	TRBD1	TRBV7-9	TRBJ2-2	TGTGCCAACAGAGGACAGGGGGACACCGGGGAGCTGTTTTTT	CANRGQGDTGELFF
NA	NA	TRBV28	TRBJ1-2	TGTGCCAGCAGTAACCAGGGGAATGGCTACACCTTC	CASSNQGNGYTF
NA	NA	TRBV19	TRBJ1-2	TGTGCCAGTAGTATTAGCCTACACTATGGCTACACCTTC	CASSISLHYGYTF
few	NA	TRBV5-1	TRBJ1-2	TGCGCCAGCAGCTTGGCCTGGTCACCATTGAGTGGCTACACCTTC	CASSLAWSPLSGYTF
NA	TRBD1	TRBV7-9	TRBJ2-7	TGTGCCAGCAGCTTAGCCGGACAGGGGCGCACCTACGAGCAGTACTTC	CASSLAGQGRTYEQYF
few	TRBD1	TRBV29-1	TRBJ2-5	TGCAGCGCCCGGCGGGACAGGGAGGTACAAGAGACCCAGTACTTC	CSARRDREVQETQYF
many	TRBD1	TRBV6-1	TRBJ2-5	TGTGCCAGCAGTGAATGGACAGGGATAGAGACCCAGTACTTC	CASSEWTGIETQYF
few	TRBD1	TRBV6-2/TRBV6-3	TRBJ1-2	TGTGCCAGCAGTTACTCCGGGGGACAGGGGGCTGATGGCTACACCTTC	CASSYSGGQGADGYTF
NA	TRBD2	TRBV4-2	TRBJ2-1	TGTGCCAGCAGCCAAGCGGGGGGGCGTGAGCAGTTCTTC	CASSQAGGREQFF
many	NA	TRBV5-5	TRBJ1-2	TGTGCCAGCAGCCTGGGACCGCTCTATGGCTACACCTTC	CASSLGPLYGYTF
many	TRBD1	TRBV24-1	TRBJ2-5	TGTGCCACCAGTGAGAACAGGGGGGAGACCCAGTACTTC	CATSENRGETQYF
NA	TRBD1	TRBV12-5	TRBJ2-4	TGTGCTAGTGGGACAGGGGACGGGATTCAGTACTTC	CASGTGDGIQYF
NA	TRBD1	TRBV6-2/TRBV6-3	TRBJ2-5	TGTGCCAGCAGGGACCATGGGACAGGGGCAGAGACCCAGTACTTC	CASRDHGTGAETQYF
NA	TRBD1	TRBV15	TRBJ1-2	TGTGCCACCAGCGGGACAGTGGACTATGGCTACACCTTC	CATSGTVDYGYTF
NA	TRBD2	TRBV9	TRBJ2-1	TGTGCCAGCAGCATCACCCTAGCGGGGGGGCCCAATGAGCAGTTCTTC	CASSITLAGGPNEQFF
NA	NA	TRBV4-3	TRBJ2-3	TGCGCCAGCAGCCAAGGTGTCTTTTCTGATACGCAGTATTTT	CASSQGVFSDTQYF
NA	TRBD1	TRBV6-5	TRBJ1-6	TGTGCCAGCAGTTACTCGAGACTCCGGGACAGCTCCTATAATTCACCCCTCCACTTT	CASSYSRLRDSSYNSPLHF
few	NA	TRBV7-2	TRBJ2-1	TGTGCCAGCAGCGTGGCTGGGCTGACGGAGCAGTTCTTC	CASSVAGLTEQFF
few	TRBD1	TRBV6-5	TRBJ1-2	TGTGCCAGCAGTCCCGGGCAGGGGGCGCCCCGTCATGGCTACACCTTC	CASSPGQGAPRHGYTF
many	NA	TRBV12-3/TRBV12-4	TRBJ2-5	TGTGCCAGCAGTGAAGCACAAGAGACCCAGTACTTC	CASSEAQETQYF
NA	NA	TRBV18	TRBJ2-4	TGTGCCAGCTCACCGCCGGGACGCAAGTACTTC	CASSPPGRKYF
few	TRBD2	TRBV9	TRBJ2-1	TGTGCCAGCAGCGTAGGACCCGGGGGGGCGTACAATGAGCAGTTCTTC	CASSVGPGGAYNEQFF
NA	TRBD2	TRBV4-3	TRBJ2-7	TGCGCCAGCAGCCAAGTCGGGGGGTCCTACGAGCAGTACTTC	CASSQVGGSYEQYF
few	NA	TRBV10-2	TRBJ2-3	TGCGCCAGCAGTACCCGCAGGGAGGAGGATACGCAGTATTTT	CASSTRREEDTQYF
NA	TRBD2	TRBV20-1	TRBJ2-3	TGCAGTGCTAGAGCCTCTTTTGGGAGCGGGGGGGCCACAGATACGCAGTATTTT	CSARASFGSGGATDTQYF
NA	NA	TRBV7-9	TRBJ2-1	TGTGCCAGCAGCTTAACTGGCCCCCACAATGAGCAGTTCTTC	CASSLTGPHNEQFF
few	NA	TRBV7-7	TRBJ2-3	TGTGCCGTCGGAACGGGACTGGGCACAGATACGCAGTATTTT	CAVGTGLGTDTQYF
NA	NA	TRBV4-1	TRBJ2-3	TGCGCCAGCAGCCAAGACCCCCACGGTACAGATACGCAGTATTTT	CASSQDPHGTDTQYF
NA	NA	TRBV7-2	TRBJ2-7	TGTGCCAGCAGCTTAGCGACCGGCTCCCCCTACGAGCAGTACTTC	CASSLATGSPYEQYF
few	NA	TRBV6-5	TRBJ2-2	TGTGCCAGCAGCCGTGTCACCGGGGAGCTGTTTTTT	CASSRVTGELFF
NA	TRBD1	TRBV15	TRBJ2-1	TGTGCCACCAGCAGAGATCAGGGGGTATCCTACAATGAGCAGTTCTTC	CATSRDQGVSYNEQFF
few	TRBD2	TRBV5-1	TRBJ2-3	TGCGCCAGCAGCTTGCAAGGTCCTAGCGGGGGGGCCGCCGATACGCAGTATTTT	CASSLQGPSGGAADTQYF
few	NA	TRBV7-8	TRBJ2-1	TGTGCCAGCAGCTTAGAAGACAGGAGGGCCTACGATGAGCAGTTCTTC	CASSLEDRRAYDEQFF
NA	NA	TRBV20-1	TRBJ1-4	TGCAGTCCATCACAGGGTGACGAAAAACTGTTTTTT	CSPSQGDEKLFF
NA	TRBD1	TRBV7-9	TRBJ1-6	TGTGCCAGCAGCGGGGGGACAGGGTCTGAAAATTCACCCCTCCACTTT	CASSGGTGSENSPLHF
NA	TRBD1	TRBV7-2	TRBJ1-6	TGTGCCAGCAGCGGAAGGACAGGGGAAAGTTCACCCCTCCACTTT	CASSGRTGESSPLHF
NA	NA	TRBV5-6	TRBJ2-3	TGTGCCAGCAGTCCGAGGGTTCCAAGCACAGATACGCAGTATTTT	CASSPRVPSTDTQYF
few	NA	TRBV5-5	TRBJ2-5	TGTGCCAGCGGCCCCACCCGAACGGACCAAGAGACCCAGTACTTC	CASGPTRTDQETQYF
NA	NA	TRBV4-1	TRBJ1-5	TGCGCCAGCAGCGCCCCAGGGAAGGGAAATCAGCCCCAGCATTTT	CASSAPGKGNQPQHF
few	NA	TRBV5-1	TRBJ1-1	TGCGCCAGCAGCTTGGGAAACGAAGCTTTCTTT	CASSLGNEAFF
NA	NA	TRBV7-9	TRBJ1-1	TGTGCCAGCAGCTTAGAACAGGCCGAAGCTTTCTTT	CASSLEQAEAFF